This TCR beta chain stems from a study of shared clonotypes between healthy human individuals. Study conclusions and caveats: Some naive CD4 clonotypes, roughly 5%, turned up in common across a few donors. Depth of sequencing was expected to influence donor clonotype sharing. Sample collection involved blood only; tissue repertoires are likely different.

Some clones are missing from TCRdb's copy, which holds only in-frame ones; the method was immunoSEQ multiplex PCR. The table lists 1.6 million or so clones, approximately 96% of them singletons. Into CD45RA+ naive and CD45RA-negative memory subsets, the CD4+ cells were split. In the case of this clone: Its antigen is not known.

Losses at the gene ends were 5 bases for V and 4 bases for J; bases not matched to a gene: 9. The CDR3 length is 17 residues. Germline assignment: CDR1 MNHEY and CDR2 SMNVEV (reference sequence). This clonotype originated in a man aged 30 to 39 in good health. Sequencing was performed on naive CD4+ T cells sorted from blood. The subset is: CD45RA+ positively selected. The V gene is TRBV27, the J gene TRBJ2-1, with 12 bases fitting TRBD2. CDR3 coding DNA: TGTGCCAGCAGTCCTCACCGACTAGCGGGAGCTTACAATGAGCAGTTCTTC. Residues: CASSPHRLAGAYNEQFF.